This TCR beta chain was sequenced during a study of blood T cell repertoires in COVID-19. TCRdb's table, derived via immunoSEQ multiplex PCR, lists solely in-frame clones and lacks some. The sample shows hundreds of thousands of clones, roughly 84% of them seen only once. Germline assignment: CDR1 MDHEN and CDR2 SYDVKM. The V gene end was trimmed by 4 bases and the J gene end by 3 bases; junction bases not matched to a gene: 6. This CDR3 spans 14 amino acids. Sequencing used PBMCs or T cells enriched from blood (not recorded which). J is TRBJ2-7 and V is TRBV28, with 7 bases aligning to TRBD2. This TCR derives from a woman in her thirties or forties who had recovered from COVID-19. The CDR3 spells CASSSSGLRYEQYF. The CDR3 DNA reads TGTGCCAGCAGTTCTAGCGGATTGCGCTACGAGCAGTACTTC.